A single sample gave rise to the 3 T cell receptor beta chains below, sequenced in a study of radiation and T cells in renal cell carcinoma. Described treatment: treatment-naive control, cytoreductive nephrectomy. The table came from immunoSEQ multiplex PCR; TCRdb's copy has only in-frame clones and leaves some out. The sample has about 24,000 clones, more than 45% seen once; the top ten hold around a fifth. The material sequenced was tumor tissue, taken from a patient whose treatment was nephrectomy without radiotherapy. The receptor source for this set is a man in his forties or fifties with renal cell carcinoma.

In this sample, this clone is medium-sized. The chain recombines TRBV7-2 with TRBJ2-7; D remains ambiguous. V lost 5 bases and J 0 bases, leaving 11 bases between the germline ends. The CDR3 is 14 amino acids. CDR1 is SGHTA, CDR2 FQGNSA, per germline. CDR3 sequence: CASSPTLSSYEQYV. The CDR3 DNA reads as TGTGCCAGCAGCCCAACTTTAAGCTCCTACGAGCAGTACGTC.

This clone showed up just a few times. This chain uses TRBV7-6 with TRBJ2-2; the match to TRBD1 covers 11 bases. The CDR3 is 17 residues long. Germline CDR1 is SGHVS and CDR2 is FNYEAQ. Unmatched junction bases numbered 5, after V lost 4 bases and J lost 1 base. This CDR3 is CASSSGQGALNTGELFF. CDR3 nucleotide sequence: TGTGCCAGCAGCTCAGGACAGGGGGCATTGAACACCGGGGAGCTGTTTTTT. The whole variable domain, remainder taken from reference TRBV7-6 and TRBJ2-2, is GAGVSQSPRYKVTKRGQDVALRCDPISGHVSLYWYRQALGQGPEFLTYFNYEAQQDKSGLPNDRFSAERPEGSISTLTIQRTEQRDSAMYRCASSSGQGALNTGELFFGEGSRLTVL.

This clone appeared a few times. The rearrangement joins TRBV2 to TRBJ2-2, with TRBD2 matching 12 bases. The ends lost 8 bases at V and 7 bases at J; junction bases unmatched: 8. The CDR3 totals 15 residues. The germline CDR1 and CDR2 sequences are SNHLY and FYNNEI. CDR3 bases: TGTGCCAGCGGGGCTAGCGGGGGGGCCGACGGGGAGCTGTTTTTT. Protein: CASGASGGADGELFF.